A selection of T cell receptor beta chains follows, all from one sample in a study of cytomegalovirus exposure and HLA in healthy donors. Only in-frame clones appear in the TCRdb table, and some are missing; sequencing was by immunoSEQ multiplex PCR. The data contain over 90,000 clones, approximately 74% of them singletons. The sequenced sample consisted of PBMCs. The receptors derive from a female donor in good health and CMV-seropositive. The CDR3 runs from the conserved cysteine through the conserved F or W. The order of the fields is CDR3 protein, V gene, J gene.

CSVEGGFNTEAFF	TRBV29-1	TRBJ1-1
CASSIRGTQQFF	TRBV7-6	TRBJ2-1
CASSLVWDTMHGYTF	TRBV7-2	TRBJ1-2
CASSLDKYYGYTF	TRBV11-1	TRBJ1-2
CASSFGASREQYF	TRBV7-2	TRBJ2-7
CASSLLRNTEAFF	TRBV14	TRBJ1-1
CARSLVDKGQNNQPQHF	TRBV7-5	TRBJ1-5
CAWRTGGGEKLFF	TRBV30	TRBJ1-4
CASSSTSNSYEQYF	TRBV5-1	TRBJ2-7
CASSQELSTRYEQYF	TRBV4-3	TRBJ2-7
CASSYSGGVQGEQYF	TRBV7-2	TRBJ2-7
CASNRLAGVNEQFF	TRBV27	TRBJ2-1
CAWINRQFFAEAFF	TRBV30	TRBJ1-1
CASSADSFSNQPQHF	TRBV5-4	TRBJ1-5
CASSPITGQLNTEAFF	TRBV18	TRBJ1-1
CASSPTGGKGEKLFF	TRBV7-9	TRBJ1-4
CASSAGTGAGELFF	TRBV5-4	TRBJ2-2
CASSLPRTGWTEAFF	TRBV28	TRBJ1-1
CAISETGSYEQYF	TRBV10-3	TRBJ2-7
CASSYYMDTQYF	TRBV11-2	TRBJ2-3
CASSYSVNTGELFF	TRBV6-5	TRBJ2-2
CASSWGSGNNEQFF	TRBV27	TRBJ2-1
CASSYGTGAYEQYF	TRBV6-5	TRBJ2-7
CASSRPLGGQETQYF	TRBV14	TRBJ2-5
CAWSGQRNSPLHF	TRBV30	TRBJ1-6
CASSYDRGNTIYF	TRBV7-2	TRBJ1-3
CAWRLHGDRPSYEQYF	TRBV30	TRBJ2-7
CASSSGRETQYF	TRBV7-2	TRBJ2-5
CASSSRSSGANVLTF	TRBV6-5	TRBJ2-6
CASLQGGFADTQYF	TRBV7-8	TRBJ2-3
CASSSARTGELFF	TRBV7-3	TRBJ2-2
CAWSLVRGGNSPLHF	TRBV30	TRBJ1-6
CASSLLQGTQETQYF	TRBV4-1	TRBJ2-5
CASSVGGGAMNEQFF	TRBV6-4	TRBJ2-1
CASSGTAPNEKLFF	TRBV9	TRBJ1-4
CASGAGSSQPQHF	TRBV7-9	TRBJ1-5
CASSQDWGEWGEQFF	TRBV14	TRBJ2-1
CSVMLVDRVPYNEQFF	TRBV29-1	TRBJ2-1
CASSLIRRESYTF	TRBV7-2	TRBJ1-2
CASSRRYRDSGSYTF	TRBV5-1	TRBJ1-2
CSAREGIPEAFF	TRBV29-1	TRBJ1-1
CASSNDSGGAPDTQYF	TRBV6-4	TRBJ2-3
CASSASMDRGDEQYF	TRBV25-1	TRBJ2-7
CASSQDNSYLGKLFF	TRBV4-3	TRBJ1-4
CASTWDSNYGYTF	TRBV25-1	TRBJ1-2
CASSLGTGGVAQHF	TRBV7-8	TRBJ1-5
CASSDGTGGYEQYF	TRBV2	TRBJ2-7
CASSLWTGSTNTEAFF	TRBV7-6	TRBJ1-1
CASSRDRRSNQPQHF	TRBV2	TRBJ1-5
CASSDRGAMNTEAFF	TRBV2	TRBJ1-1
CASSPFRGPSYEQYF	TRBV28	TRBJ2-7
CASSHALSRLAGGTDTQYF	TRBV4-3	TRBJ2-3
CASSGQLNEKLFF	TRBV2	TRBJ1-4
CASSLQGNTIYF	TRBV5-8	TRBJ1-3
CASSPNDRAHEQYF	TRBV6-5	TRBJ2-7
CAISDLGARDTQYF	TRBV10-3	TRBJ2-3